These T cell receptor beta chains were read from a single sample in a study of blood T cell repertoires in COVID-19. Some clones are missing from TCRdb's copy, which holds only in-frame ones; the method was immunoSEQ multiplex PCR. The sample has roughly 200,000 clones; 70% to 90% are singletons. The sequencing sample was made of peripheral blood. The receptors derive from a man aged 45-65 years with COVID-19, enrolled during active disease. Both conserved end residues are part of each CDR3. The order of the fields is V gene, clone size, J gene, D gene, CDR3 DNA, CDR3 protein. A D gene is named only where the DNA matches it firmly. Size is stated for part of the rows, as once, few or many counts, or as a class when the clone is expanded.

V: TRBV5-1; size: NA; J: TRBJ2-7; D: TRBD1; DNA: TGCGCCAGCAGCCAGGGACAGGGGCTCTCCTACGAGCAGTACTTC; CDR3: CASSQGQGLSYEQYF
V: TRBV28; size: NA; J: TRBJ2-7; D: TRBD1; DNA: TGTGCCAGCAGTTTATGGGACAGGGACATGGCCGAGCAGTACTTC; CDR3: CASSLWDRDMAEQYF
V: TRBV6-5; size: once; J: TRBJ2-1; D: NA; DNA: TGTGCCAGCAACACCGGGGGTGAGCAGTTCTTC; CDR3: CASNTGGEQFF
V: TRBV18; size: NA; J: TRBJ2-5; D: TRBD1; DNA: TGTGCCAGCTCCCCCGGACAGGGAGGCCACCAAGAGACCCAGTACTTC; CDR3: CASSPGQGGHQETQYF
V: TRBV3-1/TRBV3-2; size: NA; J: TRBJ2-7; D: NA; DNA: TGTGCCAGCAGCCAAGAAGGAGGGTCCTACGAGCAGTACTTC; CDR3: CASSQEGGSYEQYF
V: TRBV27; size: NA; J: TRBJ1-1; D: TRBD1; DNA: TGTGCCAGCAGTCGGACAGGGAACACTGAAGCTTTCTTT; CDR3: CASSRTGNTEAFF
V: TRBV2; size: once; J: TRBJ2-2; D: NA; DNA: TGTGCCAGCAGGGCCGGACTACTACCAAACACCGGGGAGCTGTTTTTT; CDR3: CASRAGLLPNTGELFF
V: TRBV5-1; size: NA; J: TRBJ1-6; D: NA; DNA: TGCGCCAGCAGCTTGGATCGGAGGCCCTCCTATAATTCACCCCTCCACTTT; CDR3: CASSLDRRPSYNSPLHF
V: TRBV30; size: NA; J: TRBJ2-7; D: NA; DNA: TGTGCCTGGAGTCGTACCAGGGATCTGATTGACGAGCAGTACTTC; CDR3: CAWSRTRDLIDEQYF
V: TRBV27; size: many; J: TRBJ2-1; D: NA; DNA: TGTGCCAGCACCCTCCACCTCGGCGGAAACAATGAGCAGTTCTTC; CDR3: CASTLHLGGNNEQFF
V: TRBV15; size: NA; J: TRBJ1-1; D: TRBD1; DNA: TGTGCCACCAGCAGGAAATACGGGACAGACACTGAAGCTTTCTTT; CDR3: CATSRKYGTDTEAFF
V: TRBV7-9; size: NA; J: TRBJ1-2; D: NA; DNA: TGTGCCAGCAGCTTAGAGGGTGGACAACCTTATGGCTACACCTTC; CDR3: CASSLEGGQPYGYTF
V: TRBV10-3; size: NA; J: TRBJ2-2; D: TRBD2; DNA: TGTGCCAGCCGAGACGGACTAGCGGGAGGAAAAAACACCGGGGAGCTGTTTTTT; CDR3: CASRDGLAGGKNTGELFF
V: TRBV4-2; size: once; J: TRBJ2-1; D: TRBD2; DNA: TGTGCCAGCAGCCAAGCGGGACTAGCGGGAAGCAATGAGCAGTTCTTC; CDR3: CASSQAGLAGSNEQFF
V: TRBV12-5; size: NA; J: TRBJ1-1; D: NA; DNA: TGTGCTAGTGGCCCGACGACGGGGGTGGGGGTCGCTGAAGCTTTCTTT; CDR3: CASGPTTGVGVAEAFF
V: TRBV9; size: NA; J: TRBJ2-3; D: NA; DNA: TGTGCCAGCAGCAAAGACTTGAGAGCGAAGACCACAGATACGCAGTATTTT; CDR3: CASSKDLRAKTTDTQYF
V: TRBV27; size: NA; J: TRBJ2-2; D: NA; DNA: TGTGCCAGCAGCCCGGGACAGAACACCGGGGAGCTGTTTTTT; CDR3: CASSPGQNTGELFF